These 10 T cell receptor beta chains share one sample of origin, sequenced in a study of T-cell memory formation after mild COVID-19 (dated by TCRdb to the early 2020s). The library was obtained by 5' RACE. TCRdb lists the instrument as Illumina NovaSeq 6000. TCRdb took the public reads, trimmed them with fastp at Q25, ran MiXCR for clone calling and kept in-frame beta chains. Duplicate CDR3 protein sequences are folded into a single record with the most common DNA and genes. The sample table lists hundreds of thousands of distinct CDR3 sequences, 16% of them with a count of one. The top ten hold 20% to 25% of the sample. Sample: PBMCs or a T cell subset sorted from them (not recorded which). The receptor set was obtained from a man aged 18-30 years who had mild COVID-19 (a few samples of this study predate the infection). The sample titles of this study are shuffled in the database, so cell type and time point are left out; the donor was told from shared clones.

This clonotype was found a few times. The CDR3 protein is CASSGGFSNEKLFF. The CDR3 DNA is TGTGCCAGCAGCGGCGGGTTTTCTAATGAAAAACTGTTTTTT. V is TRBV7-2 and J is TRBJ1-4; D remains ambiguous. The CDR3 is made up of 14 amino acids. Trimming cost V 5 bases and J 3 bases, with 10 bases left between them. CDR1 and CDR2 (germline): SGHTA, FQGNSA.

This chain uses TRBV3-1 with TRBJ2-7, with no clear D. The CDR3 spans 14 residues. The V end lost 3 bases, the J end lost 5 bases, and 14 bases lay between the germline ends. Germline V gene lookup returns CDR1 LGHDT and CDR2 YNNKEL (reference sequence). The CDR3 coding sequence is TGTGCCAGCAGCCAGGGGTCTTGGGGTAACGAGCAGTACGTC. The encoded protein is CASSQGSWGNEQYV.

Of note for this clonotype: A single base separates this from a much larger clone, so it may be a read error. V is TRBV5-1 and J is TRBJ2-3; 7 positions match TRBD2. The J segment lost 3 bases and the V segment lost 8 bases, leaving 12 bases of the junction unmatched. This CDR3 has 15 amino acids. Per germline, CDR1 SGHRS and CDR2 YFSETQ. CDR3 bases: TGCGCCAGAAGAACCGGGGGGTTTTGGACAGATACGCAGTATTTT. Protein product: CARRTGGFWTDTQYF.

V and J are TRBV12-3 or TRBV12-4 and TRBJ2-1, with 8 bases identical to TRBD2. The CDR3 totals 12 residues. The V segment lost 8 bases and the J segment 10 bases; nucleotides outside the gene matches: 7. CDR3 bases: TGTGCCAGCCTACGGGCGGGGGGCGAGCAGTTCTTC. Translating gives CASLRAGGEQFF.

V is TRBV15 and J is TRBJ2-2; 13 bases align to TRBD2. Germline assignment: CDR1 LNHNV and CDR2 YYDKDF (reference sequence). V gave up 5 bases and J gave up 7 bases; unmatched junction bases: 7. CDR3 length: 16 amino acids. CDR3 loop: CATSPRTSGGFGELFF. The CDR3 DNA follows: TGTGCCACCAGCCCACGGACTAGCGGGGGTTTCGGGGAGCTGTTTTTT.

The V call is TRBV7-2, the J call TRBJ2-5, with 9 positions matching TRBD2. Germline V gene sequence: CDR1 SGHTA, CDR2 FQGNSA. The CDR3 consists of 16 residues. With 5 bases clipped from V and 4 bases from J, the junction kept 11 bases outside the gene matches. The CDR3 DNA is TGTGCCAGCAGCCCGATAGGGCTAGCGGGAAGAGAGACCCAGTACTTC. It translates to CASSPIGLAGRETQYF.

The V call is TRBV27, the J call TRBJ2-5, with 7 nucleotides matching TRBD2. This CDR3 is built from 14 residues. Germline V gene lookup returns CDR1 MNHEY and CDR2 SMNVEV (reference sequence). The trim removed 8 bases at V and 2 bases at J, leaving 8 bases unmatched. The CDR3 loop is CASGRDYLQETQYF. The DNA of the CDR3 is TGTGCCAGCGGCCGGGACTACCTACAAGAGACCCAGTACTTC.

This clonotype was seen a handful of times. The rearrangement uses TRBV12-3 or TRBV12-4 and TRBJ1-1, with TRBD1 identical over 9 bases. This CDR3 comprises 13 residues. V lost 5 bases, J lost 4 bases, and 2 bases stayed unmatched. In nucleotides, the CDR3 is TGTGCCAGCAGTCGGACAGGGGCCACTGAAGCTTTCTTT. Its protein product is CASSRTGATEAFF.

There are a few counts of this clonotype. This chain links TRBV3-1 with TRBJ1-1, with a tentative D call TRBD1 (5 bases). V was clipped by 1 base and J by 5 bases, with 11 bases between them. Germline V gene data show CDR1 as LGHDT and CDR2 as YNNKEL (reference sequence). The CDR3 has 14 amino acids. The CDR3 loop is CASSQAGLGTEAFF. The CDR3 DNA follows: TGTGCCAGCAGCCAAGCGGGGCTAGGTACTGAAGCTTTCTTT.

The chain joins TRBV24-1 to TRBJ1-5; D remains ambiguous. The germline gives CDR1 KGHDR, CDR2 SFDVKD. The CDR3 has 14 amino acids. Between the trimmed V and J ends, which lost 2 bases and 4 bases, there was a span of 8 bases. The CDR3 region has the DNA TGTGCCACCAGTGATTCCCAACCTAATCAGCCCCAGCATTTT. Encoded protein: CATSDSQPNQPQHF.